This TCR beta chain is from a study of blood T cell repertoires in COVID-19. Data came from immunoSEQ multiplex PCR; TCRdb stores just in-frame clones and leaves some out. The data contain more than 200,000 clones, 88% of them seen just once; the ten biggest clones take up less than 2%. The ends lost 5 bases at V and 7 bases at J; junction bases unmatched: 8. Germline V gives CDR1 MGHRA, CDR2 YSYEKL. The length of the CDR3 is 15 residues. The sequence was collected from a man aged 70 or older with acute or convalescent COVID-19. V gene TRBV4-1 combines with J gene TRBJ2-7, with 13 positions matching TRBD2. The sample consisted of peripheral blood. For the CDR3, the DNA is TGCGCCAGCAGCATTACTAGCGGGAGGGTTAAAGAGCAGTACTTC. This encodes CASSITSGRVKEQYF.